This T cell receptor (beta chain) emerged from a study of T cell repertoires in ileal Crohn's disease. Turning to the study itself: All patients had surgery for stricturing (about 60%) or penetrating (about 39%) disease. The study's findings and limits: Clonal expansions were more frequent in active smokers than non-smokers at surgery.

With V trimmed by 5 bases and J by 1 base, 2 bases remained unmatched. The CDR3 covers 14 residues. Germline V gives CDR1 SNHLY, CDR2 FYNNEI. This clone was counted between two and nine times. The antigen is unknown. Profiling relied on immunoSEQ multiplex PCR, and the TCRdb table lists in-frame clones only, not all of them. The table has some 8,000 clones, more than 60% seen once. The chain combines TRBV2 with TRBJ2-3, with 8 nucleotides matching TRBD1. Sequenced: ileal tissue. The sequence was obtained from an adult with Crohn's disease. CDR3 sequence reads: CASSRGQGTDTQYF. CDR3 DNA sequence: TGTGCCAGCAGTAGGGGACAGGGCACAGATACGCAGTATTTT.